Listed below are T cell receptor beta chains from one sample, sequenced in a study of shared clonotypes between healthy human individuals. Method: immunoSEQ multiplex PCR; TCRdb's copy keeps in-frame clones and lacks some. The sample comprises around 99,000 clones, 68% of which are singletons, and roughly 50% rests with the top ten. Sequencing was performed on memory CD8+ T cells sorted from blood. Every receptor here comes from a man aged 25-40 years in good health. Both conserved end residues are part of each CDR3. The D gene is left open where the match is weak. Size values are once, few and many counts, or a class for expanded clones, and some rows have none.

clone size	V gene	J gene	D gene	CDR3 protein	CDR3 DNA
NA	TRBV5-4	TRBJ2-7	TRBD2	CASSGGLAGGALDEQYF	TGTGCCAGCAGCGGGGGACTAGCGGGAGGGGCTCTCGACGAGCAGTACTTC
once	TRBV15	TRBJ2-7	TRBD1	CATSRPGQGAREQYF	TGTGCCACCAGCAGACCTGGACAGGGGGCTCGCGAGCAGTACTTC
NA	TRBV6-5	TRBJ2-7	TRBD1	CASRQDRGPYEQYF	TGTGCCAGCAGACAGGACAGGGGGCCCTACGAGCAGTACTTC
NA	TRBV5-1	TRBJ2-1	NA	CASSLVLAQTNEQFF	TGCGCCAGCAGCTTGGTCCTAGCGCAGACCAATGAGCAGTTCTTC
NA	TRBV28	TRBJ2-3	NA	CASSRRSGGGADTQYF	TGTGCCAGCAGCCGCCGTAGCGGAGGGGGGGCAGATACGCAGTATTTT
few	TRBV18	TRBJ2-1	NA	CASRNRSGTNFKSSYNEQFF	TGTGCCAGCCGGAATCGGTCCGGGACAAATTTTAAGAGCTCCTACAATGAGCAGTTCTTC
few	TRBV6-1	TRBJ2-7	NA	CASSLATSSYEQYF	TGTGCCAGCAGTTTAGCGACAAGCTCCTACGAGCAGTACTTC
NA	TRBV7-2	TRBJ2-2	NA	CASSPFPTEPNTGELFF	TGTGCCAGCAGCCCCTTCCCCACAGAACCGAACACCGGGGAGCTGTTTTTT
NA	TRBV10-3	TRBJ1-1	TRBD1	CAIRMDRGMAEAFF	TGTGCCATCAGAATGGACAGGGGAATGGCTGAAGCTTTCTTT
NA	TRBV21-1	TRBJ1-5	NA	CASSKYRLRCNQPQHF	TGTGCCAGCAGCAAATACCGGTTAAGGTGCAATCAGCCCCAGCATTTT
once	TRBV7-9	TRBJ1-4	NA	CASSSTVWEASWGEKLFF	TGTGCCAGCAGCTCCACGGTCTGGGAGGCCAGCTGGGGAGAAAAACTGTTTTTT
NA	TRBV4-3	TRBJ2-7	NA	CASSLRAGTNYEQYF	TGCGCCAGCAGCCTCCGAGCCGGGACCAACTACGAGCAGTACTTC
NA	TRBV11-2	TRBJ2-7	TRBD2	CASSLVSGSLVEQYF	TGTGCCAGCAGCTTAGTTAGCGGGAGTTTAGTCGAGCAGTACTTC
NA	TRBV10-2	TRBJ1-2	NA	CASSQSSTGYYGYTF	TGCGCCAGCAGCCAATCATCGACAGGCTACTATGGCTACACCTTC
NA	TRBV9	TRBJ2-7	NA	CASSLGREGGKQYF	TGTGCCAGCAGCCTAGGAAGGGAGGGGGGGAAGCAGTACTTC
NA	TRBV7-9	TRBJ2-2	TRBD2	CASSEPSGPGELFF	TGTGCCAGCAGTGAACCTAGCGGACCCGGGGAGCTGTTTTTT
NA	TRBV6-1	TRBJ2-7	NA	CASNPGPTPSEQYF	TGTGCCAGCAATCCGGGACCAACCCCATCCGAGCAGTACTTC
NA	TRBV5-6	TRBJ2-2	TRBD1	CASSPGQGNTGELFF	TGTGCCAGCAGCCCAGGACAGGGGAACACCGGGGAGCTGTTTTTT
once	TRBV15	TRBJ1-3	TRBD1	CATSRDRGQGAWGNTIYF	TGTGCCACCAGCAGAGATCGTGGACAGGGGGCCTGGGGAAACACCATATATTTT
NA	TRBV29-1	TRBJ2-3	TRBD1	CSVEAGTVRTDTQYF	TGCAGCGTTGAAGCCGGGACAGTACGCACAGATACGCAGTATTTT
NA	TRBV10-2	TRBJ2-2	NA	CASSEWAGNTGELFF	TGCGCCAGCAGTGAGTGGGCAGGGAACACCGGGGAGCTGTTTTTT
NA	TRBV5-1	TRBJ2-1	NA	CASSLGETYNEQFF	TGCGCCAGCAGCCTCGGAGAGACCTACAATGAGCAGTTCTTC
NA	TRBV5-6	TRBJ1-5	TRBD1	CASSRLNTGANQPQHF	TGTGCCAGCAGCCGCTTGAATACAGGGGCTAATCAGCCCCAGCATTTT
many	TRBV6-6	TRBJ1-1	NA	CASSYLEAFF	TGTGCCAGCAGTTACCTAGAAGCTTTCTTT
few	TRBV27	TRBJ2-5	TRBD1	CASSPWTGGGETQYF	TGTGCCAGCAGTCCATGGACAGGGGGTGGAGAGACCCAGTACTTC
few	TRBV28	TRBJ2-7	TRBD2	CASNRLRAGGDEQYF	TGTGCCAGCAACCGACTGCGAGCGGGAGGGGACGAGCAGTACTTC
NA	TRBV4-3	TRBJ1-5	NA	CASSQVGRKTGGQPQHF	TGCGCCAGCAGCCAAGTAGGTCGGAAGACCGGGGGTCAGCCCCAGCATTTT
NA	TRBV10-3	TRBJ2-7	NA	CAISETAGTSYEQYF	TGTGCCATCAGTGAGACCGCCGGGACCTCCTACGAGCAGTACTTC
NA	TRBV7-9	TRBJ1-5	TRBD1	CASSPGGSNQPQHF	TGTGCCAGCAGCCCAGGGGGCAGCAATCAGCCCCAGCATTTT
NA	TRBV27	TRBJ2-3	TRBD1	CASSLSSGGADTQYF	TGTGCCAGCAGTTTATCGTCAGGGGGCGCAGATACGCAGTATTTT
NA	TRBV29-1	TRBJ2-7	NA	CSVEEEDSYEQYF	TGCAGCGTTGAAGAAGAGGATTCCTACGAGCAGTACTTC
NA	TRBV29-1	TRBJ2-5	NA	CSVEDRQGMGETQYF	TGCAGCGTTGAAGATCGCCAGGGGATGGGGGAGACCCAGTACTTC
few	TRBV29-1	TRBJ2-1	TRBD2	CSVASGRANEQFF	TGCAGCGTTGCTAGCGGGAGGGCCAATGAGCAGTTCTTC
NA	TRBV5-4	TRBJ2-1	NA	CASSFGGNEQFF	TGTGCCAGCAGCTTTGGTGGGAATGAGCAGTTCTTC
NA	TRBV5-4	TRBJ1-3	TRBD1	CASSMTGAGNTIYF	TGTGCCAGCAGCATGACAGGGGCAGGAAACACCATATATTTT
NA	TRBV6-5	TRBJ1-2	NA	CASSYGGGLLDGYTF	TGTGCCAGCAGTTATGGGGGGGGCCTTTTGGATGGCTACACCTTC
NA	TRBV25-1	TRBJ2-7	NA	CASSGAGRSYEQYF	TGTGCCAGCAGTGGGGCAGGGCGGTCCTACGAGCAGTACTTC
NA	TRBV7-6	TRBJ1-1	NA	CASSLDFGGTEAFF	TGTGCCAGCAGCTTAGATTTTGGGGGCACTGAAGCTTTCTTT
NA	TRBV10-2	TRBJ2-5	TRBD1	CAARGRGQETQYF	TGCGCCGCGCGAGGCAGGGGGCAAGAGACCCAGTACTTC
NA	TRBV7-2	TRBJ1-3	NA	CASSLAPGFGNTIYF	TGTGCCAGCAGCTTAGCCCCAGGGTTCGGAAACACCATATATTTT
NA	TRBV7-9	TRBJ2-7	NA	CASSDPRGHEQYF	TGTGCCAGCAGCGACCCCAGAGGCCACGAGCAGTACTTC
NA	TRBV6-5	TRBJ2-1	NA	CASTYYVGGNEQFF	TGTGCCAGCACTTATTACGTGGGGGGCAATGAGCAGTTCTTC